Presented here are 17 T cell receptor beta chains from one specimen sequenced in a study of blood T cells in healthy people across ages. Combining a sample-barcoded 5' primer with a J-beta primer mix, a second PCR ran for roughly 7 to 11 cycles. TCRdb re-called the 5' RACE reads through MiXCR, storing one row per CDR3 protein. The data show hundreds of thousands of distinct CDR3 sequences, 40% to 65% seen once. The sequenced sample consisted of blood. Receptors originate from a woman over 75 in good health.

V gene TRBV7-9 combines with J gene TRBJ2-4; 9 bases are a match to TRBD2. The CDR3 has 17 amino acids. Germline CDR1 reads SEHNR; CDR2 reads FQNEAQ (reference sequence). The junction had 9 bases not matched to a gene; V was cut back by 6 bases and J by 0 bases. CDR3 sequence: CASSSPSGALAKNIQYF. The CDR3 DNA sequence: TGTGCCAGCAGTTCCCCTAGCGGGGCTCTAGCCAAAAACATTCAGTACTTC.

This clonotype was seen more than once but under ten times. The chain is built from TRBV4-1 and TRBJ1-1, with 9 positions matching TRBD1. Unmatched junction bases numbered 8, after V lost 5 bases and J lost 7 bases. Per germline, CDR1 MGHRA and CDR2 YSYEKL. The CDR3 is made up of 14 amino acids. CDR3 amino acids: CASSARTGGCEAFF. CDR3 DNA sequence: TGCGCCAGCAGCGCCCGAACAGGGGGCTGTGAAGCTTTCTTT.

The gene calls are TRBV28 and TRBJ2-3; unclear D gene. The germline V gene encodes CDR1 MDHEN and CDR2 SYDVKM. There are 17 residues in the CDR3. V lost 8 bases and J lost 1, with 22 bases in between. CDR3 sequence (DNA): TGTGCCAGCCTCGGGCTAGTTTTGGGTAGAGGCACAGATACGCAGTATTTT. It translates to CASLGLVLGRGTDTQYF.

The chain couples TRBV7-3 to TRBJ2-1, with a weak D call TRBD2 (6 bases). Germline V gene data show CDR1 as SGHTA and CDR2 as FQGTGA. CDR3 length: 15 residues. V was trimmed by 6 bases and J by 2 bases, leaving 14 bases between them. The CDR3 coding sequence is TGTGCCAGCAGTTCACTGGGGGGACCCTACAATGAGCAGTTCTTC. This encodes CASSSLGGPYNEQFF.

V is TRBV4-3 and J is TRBJ2-7, with 10 positions matching TRBD1. Germline CDR1 is LGHNA and CDR2 is YSLEER. This CDR3 contains 15 residues. Trimming took 3 bases from V and 2 from J; bases not matched to a gene: 4. The CDR3 DNA sequence: TGCGCCAGCAGCCAGACCGACAGGGGGCCCTACGAGCAGTACTTC. Translated, it gives CASSQTDRGPYEQYF.

This clonotype was recorded many times. This could be a read error, since a much larger clone is one nucleotide away. V and J are TRBV6-6 and TRBJ2-3; D uncertain. Germline-derived CDR1 and CDR2 are MNHNY and SVGAGI (reference sequence). V lost 6 bases, J lost 4 bases, and 14 bases lay in between. The CDR3 loop spans 14 amino acids. The CDR3: CASSLRASSDTQYF. Written as DNA, the CDR3 is TGTGCCAGCAGCCTACGAGCGAGCTCAGATACGCAGTATTTT.

The V and J genes are TRBV13 and TRBJ2-1; D may be TRBD1 (5 bases). CDR3 length: 12 amino acids. Germline values: CDR1 PRHDT, CDR2 FYEKMQ (reference sequence). V shed 0 bases and J shed 8 bases, with 5 bases lying between them. CDR3 sequence: CASSLGRDEQFF. The CDR3 DNA sequence: TGTGCCAGCAGCTTAGGCAGGGATGAGCAGTTCTTC.

This clonotype was detected many times. J is TRBJ2-1 and V is TRBV13, with 8 bases identical to TRBD2. The V gene end was trimmed by 4 bases and the J gene end by 1 base; junction bases not matched to a gene: 12. Germline lookup yields CDR1 PRHDT and CDR2 FYEKMQ (reference sequence). The CDR3 runs to 18 residues. CDR3 sequence (DNA): TGTGCCAGCAGCTCCTTAGCGGGATCAGGTTTATCCTACAATGAGCAGTTCTTC. This gives the protein CASSSLAGSGLSYNEQFF. Drawing the rest from reference TRBV13 and TRBJ2-1, the complete variable domain is AAGVIQSPRHLIKEKRETATLKCYPIPRHDTVYWYQQGPGQDPQFLISFYEKMQSDKGSIPDRFSAQQFSDYHSELNMSSLELGDSALYFCASSSLAGSGLSYNEQFFGPGTRLTVL.

At least ten counts were recorded for this clonotype. The J gene is TRBJ2-2, the V gene TRBV29-1, with 8 nucleotides matching TRBD1. The V gene's germline CDR1 is SQVTM and CDR2 ANQGSEA. This CDR3 has 13 amino acids. V lost 7 bases, J lost 2 bases, and 3 bases stayed unmatched. The CDR3 reads CSGGTGNTGELFF. The DNA for the CDR3 is TGCAGCGGCGGGACAGGTAACACCGGGGAGCTGTTTTTT.

Comment on this clonotype: A much bigger clone sits one base away, suggesting this may be a read error. This chain connects TRBV20-1 to TRBJ2-1; D gene unclear. With 3 bases removed from V and 7 bases from J, the gap between germline ends came to 16 bases. The CDR3 has 14 residues. Per the germline V gene, CDR1 is DFQATT and CDR2 is SNEGSKA (reference sequence). The DNA for the CDR3 is TGCAGTGCTAGCCCCACCCAAGGTGGAAATGAGCAGTTCTTC. Residues: CSASPTQGGNEQFF.

Notes on this clonotype: The junction departs from the called germline gene at one end, perhaps through a read error. J is TRBJ2-6 and V is TRBV5-1; weak D call: TRBD2 (6 bases). The CDR3 has 15 amino acids. The germline gives CDR1 SGHRS, CDR2 YFSETQ. The CDR3 bases are TGCGCCAGCAGACCTACTAGTGGCGGGGCCACCGTCCTGACTTTC. It specifies CASRPTSGGATVLTF.

This clonotype was found many times. V gene TRBV5-1 combines with J gene TRBJ2-1; D possibly matches TRBD1 or TRBD2 (6 bases each). The ends were cut back, 0 bases at V and 3 bases at J, with 10 bases in the middle. Germline values: CDR1 SGHRS, CDR2 YFSETQ. This CDR3 is built from 15 residues. CDR3 DNA sequence: TGCGCCAGCAGCTTGGGGGGGGCTCTCTACAATGAGCAGTTCTTC. It yields the protein CASSLGGALYNEQFF.

This clonotype has ten or more counts. The chain joins TRBV5-1 to TRBJ2-7, with 10 bases aligning to TRBD2. CDR3 length: 16 amino acids. Looked up from germline, CDR1 is SGHRS and CDR2 is YFSETQ. J was trimmed by 4 bases and V by 1 base; bases with no gene match: 8. The CDR3 nucleotides read TGCGCCAGCAGCTTGCCTCCTAGCGGGAGAGGATACGAGCAGTACTTC. Residues: CASSLPPSGRGYEQYF.

This clonotype was picked up many times. The rearrangement joins TRBV27 to TRBJ2-7, with a tentative D call TRBD1 (6 bases). V gave up 4 bases and J gave up 0 bases, with 10 bases separating them. CDR3 length: 14 amino acids. Germline CDR1 reads MNHEY; CDR2 reads SMNVEV (reference sequence). CDR3 DNA: TGTGCCAGCAGTTCAGGGGAACTCTCCTACGAGCAGTACTTC. Translation: CASSSGELSYEQYF.

This rearrangement joins TRBV5-1 to TRBJ1-2; D is possibly TRBD1 (6 bases). The ends were cut back, 6 bases at V and 4 bases at J, with 16 bases in the middle. Looked up from germline, CDR1 is SGHRS and CDR2 is YFSETQ. This CDR3 contains 14 residues. The CDR3 DNA follows: TGCGCCAGCACCAGAACGGAGGGGGGCTATGGCTACACCTTC. It is translated as CASTRTEGGYGYTF.

Remarks on this clonotype: A read error is possible here, since a much larger clone lies one base away. The J gene is TRBJ2-4, the V gene TRBV3-1; 10 bases fit TRBD2. Germline lookup yields CDR1 LGHDT and CDR2 YNNKEL (reference sequence). This CDR3 is 15 amino acids long. The CDR3 DNA reads as TGTGCCAGCAGCCACCCAGGACTAGCGGAAAACATTCGGTACTTC. The encoded protein is CASSHPGLAENIRYF.

A few counts support this clonotype. The chain carries TRBV7-2 and TRBJ1-4; D unclear. V was pared by 3 bases and J by 8 bases, with 13 bases between. The germline V gene encodes CDR1 SGHTA and CDR2 FQGNSA. CDR3 length equals 14 residues. CDR3 loop: CASSFGSGSEKLFF. In DNA, the CDR3 is TGTGCCAGCAGCTTTGGGTCGGGCAGCGAAAAACTGTTTTTT.